This entry concerns a single TCR beta chain. These data are taken from a study of glioma-infiltrating T cells after dendritic cell vaccination. V lost 2 bases and J lost 4, with 16 bases in between. Germline values: CDR1 SGHVS, CDR2 FQNEAQ. This CDR3 is 16 amino acids long. This sample's time point: after dendritic cell vaccination, including at tumor progression/relapse. TCRdb's copy holds only in-frame clones and misses some; the assay was immunoSEQ multiplex PCR. The repertoire includes 50,000 to 55,000 clones, approximately 90% of them detected once, and roughly 5.6% sits in the top ten. This chain uses TRBV7-8 with TRBJ2-3, with D perhaps TRBD1 (6 bases). The starting material was blood, obtained after dendritic cell vaccination. This clonotype originated in a human donor with glioblastoma. CDR3 nucleotides: TGTGCCAGCAGCTTACCCAGGGGCCAGGCCGCAGATACGCAGTATTTT. The encoded protein is CASSLPRGQAADTQYF. Combining the CDR3 with reference TRBV7-8 and TRBJ2-3 gives the whole variable domain GAGVSQSPRYKVAKRGQDVALRCDPISGHVSLFWYQQALGQGPEFLTYFQNEAQLDKSGLPSDRFFAERPEGSVSTLKIQRTQQEDSAVYLCASSLPRGQAADTQYFGPGTRLTVL.